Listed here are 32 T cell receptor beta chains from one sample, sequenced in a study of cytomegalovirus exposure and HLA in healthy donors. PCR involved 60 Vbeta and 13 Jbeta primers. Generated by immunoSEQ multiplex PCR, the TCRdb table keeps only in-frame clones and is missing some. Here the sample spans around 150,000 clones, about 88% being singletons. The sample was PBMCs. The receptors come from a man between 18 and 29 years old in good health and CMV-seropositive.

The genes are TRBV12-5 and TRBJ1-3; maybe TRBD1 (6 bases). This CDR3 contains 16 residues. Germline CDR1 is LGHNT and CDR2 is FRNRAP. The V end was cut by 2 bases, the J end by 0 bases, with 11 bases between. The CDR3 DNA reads TGTGCTAGTGGTTTGCCGACAGGCCCCTCTGGAAACACCATATATTTT. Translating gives CASGLPTGPSGNTIYF.

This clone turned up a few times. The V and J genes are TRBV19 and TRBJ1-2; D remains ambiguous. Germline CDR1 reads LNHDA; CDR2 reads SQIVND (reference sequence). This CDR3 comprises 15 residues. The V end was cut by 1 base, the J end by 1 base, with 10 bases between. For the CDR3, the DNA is TGTGCCAGTAGTATAGGTATTGAGCGTAACTATGGCTACACCTTC. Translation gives CASSIGIERNYGYTF.

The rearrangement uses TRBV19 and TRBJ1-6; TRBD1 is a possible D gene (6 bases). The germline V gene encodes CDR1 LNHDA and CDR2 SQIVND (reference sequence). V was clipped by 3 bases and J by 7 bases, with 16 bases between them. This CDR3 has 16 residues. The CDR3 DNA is TGTGCCAGTAGTATTAGACGACAGGTGTCGAATTCACCCCTCCACTTT. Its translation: CASSIRRQVSNSPLHF.

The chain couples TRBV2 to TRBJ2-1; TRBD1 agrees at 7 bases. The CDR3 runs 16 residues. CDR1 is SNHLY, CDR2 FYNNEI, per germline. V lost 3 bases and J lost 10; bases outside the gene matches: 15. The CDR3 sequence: CASSEDRPRDGGEQFF. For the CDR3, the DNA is TGTGCCAGCAGTGAGGACAGGCCTAGGGATGGCGGGGAGCAGTTCTTC.

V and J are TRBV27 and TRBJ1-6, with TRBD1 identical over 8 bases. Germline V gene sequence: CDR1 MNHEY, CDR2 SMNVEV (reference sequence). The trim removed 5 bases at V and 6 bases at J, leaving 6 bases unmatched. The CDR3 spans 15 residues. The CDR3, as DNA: TGTGCCAGCAGTCCCCTCACAGGGGGTAATTCACCCCTCCACTTT. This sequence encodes CASSPLTGGNSPLHF.

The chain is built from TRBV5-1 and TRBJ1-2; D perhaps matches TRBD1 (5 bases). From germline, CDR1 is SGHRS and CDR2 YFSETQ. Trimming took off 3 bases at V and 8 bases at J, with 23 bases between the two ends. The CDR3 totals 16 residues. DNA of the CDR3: TGCGCCAGCAGCTGGGACTCATTAGACAGCACTCCCGGCTACACCTTC. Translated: CASSWDSLDSTPGYTF.

The CDR3 protein is CASSSGGALAGETQYF. The DNA of the CDR3 is TGTGCCAGCAGCTCGGGGGGAGCCTTAGCGGGGGAGACCCAGTACTTC. V is TRBV11-3 and J is TRBJ2-5; 8 bases map to TRBD2. This CDR3 is 16 amino acids long. Trimming took 4 bases from V and 5 from J; bases not matched to a gene: 12. Germline values: CDR1 SGHNT, CDR2 YENEEA.

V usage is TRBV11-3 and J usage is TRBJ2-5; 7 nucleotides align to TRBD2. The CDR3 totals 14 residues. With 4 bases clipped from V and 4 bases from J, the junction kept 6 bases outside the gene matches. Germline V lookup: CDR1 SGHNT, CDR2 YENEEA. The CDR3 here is CASSWGGSGETQYF. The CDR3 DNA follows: TGTGCCAGCAGCTGGGGGGGGAGTGGAGAGACCCAGTACTTC.

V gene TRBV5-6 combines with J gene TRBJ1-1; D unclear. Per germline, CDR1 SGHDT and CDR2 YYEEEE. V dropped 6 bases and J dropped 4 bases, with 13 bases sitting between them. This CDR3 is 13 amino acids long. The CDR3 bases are TGTGCCAGCACCGGTAGTCCGGGCACTGAAGCTTTCTTT. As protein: CASTGSPGTEAFF.

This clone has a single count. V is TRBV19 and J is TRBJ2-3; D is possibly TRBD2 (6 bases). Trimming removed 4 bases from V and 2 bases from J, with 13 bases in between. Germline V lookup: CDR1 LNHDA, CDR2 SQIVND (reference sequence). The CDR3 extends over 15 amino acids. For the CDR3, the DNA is TGTGCCAGTAGTAACGGAGGGACGGACACAGATACGCAGTATTTT. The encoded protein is CASSNGGTDTDTQYF.

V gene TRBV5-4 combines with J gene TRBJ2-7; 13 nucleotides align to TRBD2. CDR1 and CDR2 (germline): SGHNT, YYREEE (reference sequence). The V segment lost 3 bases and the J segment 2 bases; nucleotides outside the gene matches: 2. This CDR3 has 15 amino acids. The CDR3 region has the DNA TGTGCCAGCAGCTCCGGACTAGCGGGGGCCTACGAGCAGTACTTC. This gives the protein CASSSGLAGAYEQYF.

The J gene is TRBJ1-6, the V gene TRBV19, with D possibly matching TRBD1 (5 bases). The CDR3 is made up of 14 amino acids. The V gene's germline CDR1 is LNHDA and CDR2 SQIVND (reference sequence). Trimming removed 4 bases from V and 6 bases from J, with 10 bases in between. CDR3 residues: CASSTREANSPLHF. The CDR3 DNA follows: TGTGCCAGTAGTACCAGGGAGGCTAATTCACCCCTCCACTTT.

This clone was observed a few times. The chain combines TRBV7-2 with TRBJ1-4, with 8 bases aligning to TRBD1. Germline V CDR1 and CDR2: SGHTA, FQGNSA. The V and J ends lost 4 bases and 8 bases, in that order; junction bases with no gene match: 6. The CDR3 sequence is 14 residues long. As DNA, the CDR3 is TGTGCCAGCAGCTGGACAGGGTCTCGGGAAAAACTGTTTTTT. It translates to CASSWTGSREKLFF.

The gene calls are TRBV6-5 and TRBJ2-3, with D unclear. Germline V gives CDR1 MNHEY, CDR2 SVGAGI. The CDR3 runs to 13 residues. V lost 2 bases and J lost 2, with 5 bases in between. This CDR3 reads CASSYVATDTQYF. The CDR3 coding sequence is TGTGCCAGCAGTTACGTGGCCACAGATACGCAGTATTTT.

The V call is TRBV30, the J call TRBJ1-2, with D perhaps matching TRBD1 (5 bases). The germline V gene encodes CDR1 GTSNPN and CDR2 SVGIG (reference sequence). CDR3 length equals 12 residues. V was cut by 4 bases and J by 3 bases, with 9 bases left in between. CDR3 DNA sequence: TGTGCCTGGAACCAAGGGGACTATGGCTACACCTTC. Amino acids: CAWNQGDYGYTF. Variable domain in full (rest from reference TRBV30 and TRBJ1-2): SQTIHQWPATLVQPVGSPLSLECTVEGTSNPNLYWYRQAAGRGLQLLFYSVGIGQISSEVPQNLSASRPQDRQFILSSKKLLLSDSGFYLCAWNQGDYGYTFGSGTRLTVV.

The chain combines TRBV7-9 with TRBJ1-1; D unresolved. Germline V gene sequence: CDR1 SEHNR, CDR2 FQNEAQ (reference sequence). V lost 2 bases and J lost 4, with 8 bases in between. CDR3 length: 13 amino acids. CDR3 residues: CASSLSPGTEAFF. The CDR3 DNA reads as TGTGCCAGCAGCTTATCCCCGGGCACTGAAGCTTTCTTT.

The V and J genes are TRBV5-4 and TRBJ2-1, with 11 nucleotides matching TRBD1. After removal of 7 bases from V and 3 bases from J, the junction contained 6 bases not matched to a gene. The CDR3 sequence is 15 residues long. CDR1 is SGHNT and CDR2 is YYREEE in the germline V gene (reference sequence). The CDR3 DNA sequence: TGTGCCAGCCAGTCGGGGACAGGGGGCTACAATGAGCAGTTCTTC. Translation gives CASQSGTGGYNEQFF.

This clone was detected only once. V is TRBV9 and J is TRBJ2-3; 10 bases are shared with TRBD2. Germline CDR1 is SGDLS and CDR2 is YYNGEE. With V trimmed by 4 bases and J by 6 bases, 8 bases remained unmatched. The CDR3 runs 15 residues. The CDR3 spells CASSRSGGGGDTQYF. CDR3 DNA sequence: TGTGCCAGCAGCAGAAGCGGGGGGGGTGGGGATACGCAGTATTTT.

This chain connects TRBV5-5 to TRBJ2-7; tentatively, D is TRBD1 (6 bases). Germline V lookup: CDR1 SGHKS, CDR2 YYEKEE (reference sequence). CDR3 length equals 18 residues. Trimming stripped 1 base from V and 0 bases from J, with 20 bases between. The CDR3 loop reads CASSLPRLGQITSYEQYF. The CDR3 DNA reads TGTGCCAGCAGCTTGCCGCGATTAGGACAGATTACCTCCTACGAGCAGTACTTC.

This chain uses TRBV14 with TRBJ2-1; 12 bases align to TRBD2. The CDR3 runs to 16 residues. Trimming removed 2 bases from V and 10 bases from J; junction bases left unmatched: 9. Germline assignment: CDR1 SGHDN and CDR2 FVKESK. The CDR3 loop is CASSQLLAGGHLEQFF. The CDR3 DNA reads TGTGCCAGCAGCCAATTACTAGCGGGGGGCCATTTGGAGCAGTTCTTC.

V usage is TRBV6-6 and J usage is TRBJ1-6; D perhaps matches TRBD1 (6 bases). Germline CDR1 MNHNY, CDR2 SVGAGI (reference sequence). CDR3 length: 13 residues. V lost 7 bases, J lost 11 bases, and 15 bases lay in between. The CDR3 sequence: CASTPEGGAPLHF. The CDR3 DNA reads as TGTGCCAGCACTCCCGAGGGGGGGGCACCCCTCCACTTT.

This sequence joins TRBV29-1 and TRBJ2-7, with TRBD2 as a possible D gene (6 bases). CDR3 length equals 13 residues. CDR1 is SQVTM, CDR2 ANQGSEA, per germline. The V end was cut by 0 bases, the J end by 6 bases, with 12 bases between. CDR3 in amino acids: CSVEEGTPREQYF. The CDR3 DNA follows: TGCAGCGTTGAAGAGGGGACTCCACGCGAGCAGTACTTC.

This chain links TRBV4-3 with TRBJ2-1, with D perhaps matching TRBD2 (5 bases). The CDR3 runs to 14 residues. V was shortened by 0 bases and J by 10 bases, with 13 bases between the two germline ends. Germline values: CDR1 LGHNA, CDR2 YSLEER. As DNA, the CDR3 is TGCGCCAGCAGCCAAGAAGGAGGCTCGTACGAGCAGTTCTTC. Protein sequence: CASSQEGGSYEQFF.

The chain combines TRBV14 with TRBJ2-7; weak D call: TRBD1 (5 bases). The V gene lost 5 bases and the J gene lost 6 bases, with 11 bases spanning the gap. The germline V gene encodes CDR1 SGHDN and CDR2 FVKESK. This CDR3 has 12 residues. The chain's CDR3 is CASSKTTGEQYF. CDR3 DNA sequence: TGTGCCAGCAGCAAGACCACAGGCGAGCAGTACTTC.

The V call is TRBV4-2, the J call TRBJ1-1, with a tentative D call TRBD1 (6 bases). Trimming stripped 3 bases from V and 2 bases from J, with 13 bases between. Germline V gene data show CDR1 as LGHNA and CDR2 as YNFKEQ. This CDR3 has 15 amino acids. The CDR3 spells CASSQGWTANTEAFF. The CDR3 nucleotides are TGTGCCAGCAGCCAGGGGTGGACAGCTAACACTGAAGCTTTCTTT.

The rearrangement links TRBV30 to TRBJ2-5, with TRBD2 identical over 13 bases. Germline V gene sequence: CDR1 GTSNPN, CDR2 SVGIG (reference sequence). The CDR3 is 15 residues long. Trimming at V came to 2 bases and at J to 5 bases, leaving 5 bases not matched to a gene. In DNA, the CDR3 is TGTGCCTGGAGTACTAGCGGGGGGGCCTTTGAGACCCAGTACTTC. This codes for CAWSTSGGAFETQYF. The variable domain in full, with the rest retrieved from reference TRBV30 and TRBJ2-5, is SQTIHQWPATLVQPVGSPLSLECTVEGTSNPNLYWYRQAAGRGLQLLFYSVGIGQISSEVPQNLSASRPQDRQFILSSKKLLLSDSGFYLCAWSTSGGAFETQYFGPGTRLLVL.

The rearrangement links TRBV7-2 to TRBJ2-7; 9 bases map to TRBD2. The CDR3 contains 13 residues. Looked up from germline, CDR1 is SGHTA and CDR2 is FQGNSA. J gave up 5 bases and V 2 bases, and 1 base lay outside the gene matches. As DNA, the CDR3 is TGTGCCAGCAGCTTATGGACTAGCGACGAGCAGTACTTC. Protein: CASSLWTSDEQYF.

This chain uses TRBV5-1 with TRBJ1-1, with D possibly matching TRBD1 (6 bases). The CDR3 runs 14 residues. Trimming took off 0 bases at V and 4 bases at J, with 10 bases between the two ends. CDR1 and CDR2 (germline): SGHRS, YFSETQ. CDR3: CASSLAAGATEAFF. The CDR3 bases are TGCGCCAGCAGCTTGGCGGCAGGGGCCACTGAAGCTTTCTTT.

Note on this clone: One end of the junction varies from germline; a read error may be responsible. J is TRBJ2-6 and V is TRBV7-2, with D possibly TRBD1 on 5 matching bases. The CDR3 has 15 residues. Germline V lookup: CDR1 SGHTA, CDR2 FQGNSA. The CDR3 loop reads CASSLGSSGANGLTF. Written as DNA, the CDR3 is TGTGCCAGCAGCTTAGGGAGCTCTGGGGCCAACGGCCTGACTTTC.

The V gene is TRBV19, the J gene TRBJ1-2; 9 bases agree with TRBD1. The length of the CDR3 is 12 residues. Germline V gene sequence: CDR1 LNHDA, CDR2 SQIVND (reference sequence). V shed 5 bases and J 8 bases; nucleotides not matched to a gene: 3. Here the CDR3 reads CASSYRGRGYTF. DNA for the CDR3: TGTGCCAGTAGTTACAGGGGGCGAGGCTACACCTTC.

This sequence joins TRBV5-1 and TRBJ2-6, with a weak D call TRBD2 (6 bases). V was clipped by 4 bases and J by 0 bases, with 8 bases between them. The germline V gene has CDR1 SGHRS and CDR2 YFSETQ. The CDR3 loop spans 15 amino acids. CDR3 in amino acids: CASSDGGSGANVLTF. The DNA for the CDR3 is TGCGCCAGCAGCGACGGGGGCTCTGGGGCCAACGTCCTGACTTTC.

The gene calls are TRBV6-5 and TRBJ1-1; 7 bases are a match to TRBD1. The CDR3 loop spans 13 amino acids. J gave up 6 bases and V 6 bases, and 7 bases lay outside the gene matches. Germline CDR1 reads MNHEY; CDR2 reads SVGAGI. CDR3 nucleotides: TGTGCCAGCAGGACAGGGCTTTTCGCTGAAGCTTTCTTT. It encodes CASRTGLFAEAFF.